This entry features one T cell receptor (beta chain) sequence. Its antigen is unidentified. The data were taken from a study of shared clonotypes between healthy human individuals. Trimming shortened V by 5 bases and J by 3 bases, and 14 bases separated the two germline ends. Looked up from germline, CDR1 is SGHTA and CDR2 is FQGNSA. The CDR3 is 15 amino acids. General study findings and limits: Generation probabilities were higher for clonotypes shared across all four sorted-subset donors than for unshared ones.

Repertoires were generated with immunoSEQ multiplex PCR, while TCRdb's copy carries only in-frame clones and drops some. The table has about 1.1 million clones, roughly 80% seen once; the top ten hold roughly 0.9%. This sequence originates from a man younger than 35 in good health. Some clones in this sample may be carry-over from other donors' samples. The chain combines TRBV7-2 with TRBJ1-3; D is perhaps TRBD1 (5 bases). Sequenced sample: memory CD4+ T cells from PBMCs. The subset: CD45RA-negative fraction. DNA of the CDR3: TGTGCCAGCAGCCCTGGCGGGGCACTTGGAAACACCATATATTTT. It is translated as CASSPGGALGNTIYF. The entire variable domain, with the rest obtained from reference TRBV7-2 and TRBJ1-3, is as follows: GAGVSQSPSNKVTEKGKDVELRCDPISGHTALYWYRQSLGQGLEFLIYFQGNSAPDKSGLPSDRFSAERTGGSVSTLTIQRTQQEDSAVYLCASSPGGALGNTIYFGEGSWLTVV.